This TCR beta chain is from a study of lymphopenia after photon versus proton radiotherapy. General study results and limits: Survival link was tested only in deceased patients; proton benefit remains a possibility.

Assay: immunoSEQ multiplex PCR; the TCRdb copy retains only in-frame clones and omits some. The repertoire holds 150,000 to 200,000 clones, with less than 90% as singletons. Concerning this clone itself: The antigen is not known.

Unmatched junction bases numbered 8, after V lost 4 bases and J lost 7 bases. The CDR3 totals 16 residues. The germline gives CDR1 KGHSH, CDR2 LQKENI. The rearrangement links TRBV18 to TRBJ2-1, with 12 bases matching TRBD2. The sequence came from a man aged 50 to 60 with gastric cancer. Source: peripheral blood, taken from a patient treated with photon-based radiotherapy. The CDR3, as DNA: TGTGCCAGCTCACGAGGACTAGCGGGAACGGGGAATGAGCAGTTCTTC. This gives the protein CASSRGLAGTGNEQFF.